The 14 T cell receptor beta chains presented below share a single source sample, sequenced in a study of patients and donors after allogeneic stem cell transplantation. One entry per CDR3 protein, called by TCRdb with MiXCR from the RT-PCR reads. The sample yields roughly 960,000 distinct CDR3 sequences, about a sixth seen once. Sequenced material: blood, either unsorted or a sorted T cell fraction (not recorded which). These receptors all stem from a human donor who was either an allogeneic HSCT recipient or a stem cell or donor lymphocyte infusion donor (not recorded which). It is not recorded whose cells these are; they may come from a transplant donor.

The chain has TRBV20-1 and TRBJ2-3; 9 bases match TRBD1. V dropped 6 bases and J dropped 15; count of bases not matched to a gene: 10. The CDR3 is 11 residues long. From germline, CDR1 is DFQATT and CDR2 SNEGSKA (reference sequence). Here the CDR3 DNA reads TGCAGTGCCAGACTGGACAGGGGCCAATATTTT. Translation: CSARLDRGQYF.

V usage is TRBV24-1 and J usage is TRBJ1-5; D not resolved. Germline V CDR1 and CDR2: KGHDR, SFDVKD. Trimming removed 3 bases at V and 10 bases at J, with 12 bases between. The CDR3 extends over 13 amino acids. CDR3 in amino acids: CATSDVLRGPQHF. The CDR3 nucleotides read TGTGCCACCAGTGATGTCCTCCGGGGTCCCCAGCATTTT.

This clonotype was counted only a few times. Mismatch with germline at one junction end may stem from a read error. The chain's CDR3 is CASSFGQKETQYF. The CDR3, as DNA: TGTGCTAGCAGCTTTGGACAGAAAGAGACCCAGTACTTC. The chain recombines TRBV7-7 with TRBJ2-5, with D possibly TRBD1 on 6 matching bases. Per the germline V gene, CDR1 is SSHAT and CDR2 is FNYEAQ (reference sequence). This CDR3 contains 13 residues.

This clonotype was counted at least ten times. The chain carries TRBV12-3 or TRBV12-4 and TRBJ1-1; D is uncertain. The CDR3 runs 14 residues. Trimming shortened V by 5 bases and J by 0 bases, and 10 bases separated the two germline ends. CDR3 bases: TGTGCCAGCAGTCCGGGCAGGTTGAACACTGAAGCTTTCTTT. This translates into CASSPGRLNTEAFF.

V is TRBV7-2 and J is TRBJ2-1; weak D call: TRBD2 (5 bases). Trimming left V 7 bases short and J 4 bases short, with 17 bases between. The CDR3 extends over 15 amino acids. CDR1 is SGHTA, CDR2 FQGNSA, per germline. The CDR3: CASTPGPRRYNEQFF. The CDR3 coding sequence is TGTGCCAGCACCCCAGGTCCCAGGAGGTACAATGAGCAGTTCTTC. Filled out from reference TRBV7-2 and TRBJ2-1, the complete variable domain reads GAGVSQSPSNKVTEKGKDVELRCDPISGHTALYWYRQSLGQGLEFLIYFQGNSAPDKSGLPSDRFSAERTGGSVSTLTIQRTQQEDSAVYLCASTPGPRRYNEQFFGPGTRLTVL.

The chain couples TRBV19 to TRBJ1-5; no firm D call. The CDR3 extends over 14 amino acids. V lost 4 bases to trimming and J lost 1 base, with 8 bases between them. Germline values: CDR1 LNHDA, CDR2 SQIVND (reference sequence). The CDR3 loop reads CASSTVGSNQPQHF. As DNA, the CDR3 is TGTGCCAGTAGTACGGTCGGGAGCAATCAGCCCCAGCATTTT.

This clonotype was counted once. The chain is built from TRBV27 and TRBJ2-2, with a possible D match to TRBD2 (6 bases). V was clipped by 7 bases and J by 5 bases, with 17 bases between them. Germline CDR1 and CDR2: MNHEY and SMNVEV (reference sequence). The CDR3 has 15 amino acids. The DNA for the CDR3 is TGTGCCAGCATCGGAGACGCGGGACTGACCGGGGAGCTGTTTTTT. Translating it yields CASIGDAGLTGELFF.

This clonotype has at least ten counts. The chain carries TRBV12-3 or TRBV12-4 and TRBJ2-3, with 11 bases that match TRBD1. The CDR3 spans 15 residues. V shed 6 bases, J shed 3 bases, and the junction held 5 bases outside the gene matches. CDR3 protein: CASSHRDRGTDTQYF. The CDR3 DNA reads TGTGCCAGCAGCCACCGGGACAGGGGGACAGATACGCAGTATTTT.

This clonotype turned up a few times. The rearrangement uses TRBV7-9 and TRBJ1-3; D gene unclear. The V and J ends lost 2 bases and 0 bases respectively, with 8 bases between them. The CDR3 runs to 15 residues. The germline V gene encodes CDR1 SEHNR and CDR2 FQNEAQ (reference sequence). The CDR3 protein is CASSLQAISGNTIYF. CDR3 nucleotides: TGTGCCAGCAGCTTACAGGCAATCTCTGGAAACACCATATATTTT.

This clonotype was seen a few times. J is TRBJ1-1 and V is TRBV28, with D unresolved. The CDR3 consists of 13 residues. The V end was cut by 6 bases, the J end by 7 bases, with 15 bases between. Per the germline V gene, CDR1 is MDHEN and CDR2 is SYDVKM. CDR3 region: CASSHPGAFEAFF. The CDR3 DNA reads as TGTGCCAGCAGCCACCCAGGAGCATTTGAAGCTTTCTTT. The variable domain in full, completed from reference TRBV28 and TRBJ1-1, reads DVKVTQSSRYLVKRTGEKVFLECVQDMDHENMFWYRQDPGLGLRLIYFSYDVKMKEKGDIPEGYSVSREKKERFSLILESASTNQTSMYLCASSHPGAFEAFFGQGTRLTVV.

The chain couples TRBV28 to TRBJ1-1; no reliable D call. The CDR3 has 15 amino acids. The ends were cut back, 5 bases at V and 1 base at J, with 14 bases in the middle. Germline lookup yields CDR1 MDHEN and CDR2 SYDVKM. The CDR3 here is CASSEVGSGNTEAFF. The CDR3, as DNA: TGTGCCAGCAGTGAGGTAGGATCAGGGAACACTGAAGCTTTCTTT.

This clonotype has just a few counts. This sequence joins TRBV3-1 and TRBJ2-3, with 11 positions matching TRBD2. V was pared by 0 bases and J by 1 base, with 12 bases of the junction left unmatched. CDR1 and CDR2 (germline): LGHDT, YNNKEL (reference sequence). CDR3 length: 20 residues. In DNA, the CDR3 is TGTGCCAGCAGCCAAGATGTGGCTAGCGGGAGGTTGATTGGCACAGATACGCAGTATTTT. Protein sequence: CASSQDVASGRLIGTDTQYF.

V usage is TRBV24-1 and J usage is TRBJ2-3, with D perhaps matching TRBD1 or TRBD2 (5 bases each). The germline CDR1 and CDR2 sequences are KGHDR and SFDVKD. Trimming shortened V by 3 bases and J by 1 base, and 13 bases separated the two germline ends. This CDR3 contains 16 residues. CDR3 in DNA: TGTGCCACCAGTGATGTAAGGGGAGTGGGCACAGATACGCAGTATTTT. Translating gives CATSDVRGVGTDTQYF.

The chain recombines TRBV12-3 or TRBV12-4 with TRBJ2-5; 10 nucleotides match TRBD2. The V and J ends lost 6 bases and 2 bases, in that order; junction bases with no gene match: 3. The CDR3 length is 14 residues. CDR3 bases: TGTGCCAGCAGATATAGCGGGGGGCAAGAGACCCAGTACTTC. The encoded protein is CASRYSGGQETQYF.